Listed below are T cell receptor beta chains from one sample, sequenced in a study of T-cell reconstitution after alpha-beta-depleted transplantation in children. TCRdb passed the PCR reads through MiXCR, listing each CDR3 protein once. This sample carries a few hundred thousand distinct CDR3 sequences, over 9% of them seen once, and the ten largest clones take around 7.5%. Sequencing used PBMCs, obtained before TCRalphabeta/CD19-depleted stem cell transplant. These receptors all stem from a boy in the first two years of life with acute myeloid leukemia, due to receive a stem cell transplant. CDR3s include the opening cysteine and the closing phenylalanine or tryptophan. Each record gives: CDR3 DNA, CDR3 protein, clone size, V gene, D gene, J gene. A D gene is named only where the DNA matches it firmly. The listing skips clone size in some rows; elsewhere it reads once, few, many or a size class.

TGCAGTGCTAGGGGACAGGCAAATGAAAAACTGTTTTTT CSARGQANEKLFF . TRBV20-1 TRBD1 TRBJ1-4
TGCAGCGTTGGGAACGGGGAGCTGTTTTTT CSVGNGELFF many TRBV29-1 . TRBJ2-2
TGTGCCAGCAGCTTAGGGGGACAGGGGGGGATCAACGAGCAGTACTTC CASSLGGQGGINEQYF many TRBV11-2 TRBD1 TRBJ2-7
TGTGCCAGCACCCAAGATGTCCCCGGGACTAGCACAGATACGCAGTATTTT CASTQDVPGTSTDTQYF . TRBV3-1 . TRBJ2-3
TGTGCCAGCAGAACCTGGACTAGCGGGACGTCCAACGAGCAGTACTTC CASRTWTSGTSNEQYF many TRBV28 TRBD2 TRBJ2-7
TGTGCCAGCAGGACTAGCGTCTACAATGAGCAGTTCTTC CASRTSVYNEQFF . TRBV28 TRBD2 TRBJ2-1
TGCGCCAGCAGGCCAACCGGGACAGGGTACTACGAGCAGTACTTC CASRPTGTGYYEQYF many TRBV5-1 TRBD1 TRBJ2-7
TGTGCCAGCAGAGGGTACCAAGAGACCCAGTACTTC CASRGYQETQYF many TRBV6-5 . TRBJ2-5
TGCGCCAGCAGCTTACAGCTCAATGAGCAGTTCTTC CASSLQLNEQFF many TRBV5-1 . TRBJ2-1
TGTGCCAGCAGCTTGCTAGCGTCCCAAGAGACCCAGTACTTC CASSLLASQETQYF many TRBV7-9 . TRBJ2-5
TGTGCCAGCAGTTTTAGTGGAGTTTACAATGAGCAGTTCTTC CASSFSGVYNEQFF many TRBV27 . TRBJ2-1
TGTGCCAGCAACAACGGGGCGGCCAGGAGAAGGAATGAGCAGTTCTTC CASNNGAARRRNEQFF many TRBV6-2/TRBV6-3 . TRBJ2-1
TGTGCCAGCAGCCTGCCCAGGGGGAGGTACACTGAAGCTTTCTTT CASSLPRGRYTEAFF many TRBV7-9 TRBD1 TRBJ1-1
TGCAGCGTGGACGGTGTGAACACTGAAGCTTTCTTT CSVDGVNTEAFF few TRBV29-1 . TRBJ1-1
TGTGCCAGCAGCTTAGCAGGGTCTAGAAACATTCAGTACTTC CASSLAGSRNIQYF many TRBV7-2 . TRBJ2-4
TGTGCCAGCAGTTACCAGGGGGGGGCAGCGGAGACCCAGTACTTC CASSYQGGAAETQYF many TRBV6-5 . TRBJ2-5
TGTGCCAGCAGACCTACCGGGACCGGCGGGACCCAGTACTTC CASRPTGTGGTQYF . TRBV7-2 . TRBJ2-5
TGCGCCAGCAGTCAAGGACAGGGGAATACGCAGTATTTT CASSQGQGNTQYF many TRBV23-1 TRBD1 TRBJ2-3
TGCGCCAGCAGCCAAGGGAGGTTCGCCTTCGAGCAGTACTTC CASSQGRFAFEQYF . TRBV4-3 . TRBJ2-7
TGTGCCAGCAGTGAAGGGACGGGCTACGAGCAGTACTTC CASSEGTGYEQYF . TRBV2 . TRBJ2-7
TGTGCCAGCAAGGACCGAATAGCCATCAGAGGTCCAGGAGCTGGAAACACCATATATTTT CASKDRIAIRGPGAGNTIYF . TRBV12-3/TRBV12-4 . TRBJ1-3
TGTGCCAGCAGTTTATCCCGACGGAACTCCTACGAGCAGTACTTC CASSLSRRNSYEQYF few TRBV27 . TRBJ2-7
TGTGCCAGCAGCCCACAGGGACCTATGAACACTGAAGCTTTCTTT CASSPQGPMNTEAFF many TRBV7-2 . TRBJ1-1
TGCGCCAGCAGATATGGGACGGATGAAGCTTTCTTT CASRYGTDEAFF few TRBV5-1 . TRBJ1-1
TGTGCCAGCTCACCAGGTTCCGAAGGGGTAGAGGACTACAATGAGCAGTTCTTC CASSPGSEGVEDYNEQFF many TRBV18 . TRBJ2-1
TGTGCCAGCAGTCTTGCCTTGGGACACGAAGAGACCCAGTACTTC CASSLALGHEETQYF many TRBV28 . TRBJ2-5
TGTGCCACCTCAAGGGGCCAATCCGGGGAGCTGTTTTTT CATSRGQSGELFF many TRBV7-3 . TRBJ2-2
TGTGCCAGCAGTTTTCCGTTGGCGCTCGGAGCCAAAAACATTCAGTACTTC CASSFPLALGAKNIQYF . TRBV28 . TRBJ2-4
TGTGCCAGTAGTATTGACAGTACGAAGACCCAGTACTTC CASSIDSTKTQYF few TRBV19 . TRBJ2-5
TGCAGCGTTGGAGCGGTAGCCAAAAACATTCAGTACTTC CSVGAVAKNIQYF . TRBV29-1 . TRBJ2-4
TGTGCCAGCAGTGTGGGAAGCGGGAGACACGAGACCCAGTACTTC CASSVGSGRHETQYF many TRBV2 TRBD2 TRBJ2-5
TGTGCCAGCAGACCCACAGTAAACGAGCAGTACTTC CASRPTVNEQYF many TRBV5-5 . TRBJ2-7
TGTGCCAGCAGTGAAGAACAGGCTAACGAGCAGTACTTC CASSEEQANEQYF few TRBV2 . TRBJ2-7
TGTGCCAGCACTACAGGTGAAAAACTGTTTTTT CASTTGEKLFF many TRBV28 . TRBJ1-4
TGTGCCAGCAGGATACAGGGGGTAGACTACGAGCAGTACTTC CASRIQGVDYEQYF few TRBV12-3/TRBV12-4 TRBD1 TRBJ2-7
TGCAGCGTTGCCCAGGCGGAGACCCAGTACTTC CSVAQAETQYF many TRBV29-1 . TRBJ2-5
TGTGCCACCGTACAGGGGGCGGGGGGGTACACTGAAGCTTTCTTT CATVQGAGGYTEAFF . TRBV7-8 TRBD1 TRBJ1-1
TGTGCCAGCAGCTTAAACGGGGGCGCGGGGAATTCACCCCTCCACTTT CASSLNGGAGNSPLHF many TRBV7-2 . TRBJ1-6
TGTGCCAGCAGCCCGGGCGAGATCGATGAGCAGTTCTTC CASSPGEIDEQFF many TRBV11-2 . TRBJ2-1
TGTGCCAGCAGTAGACAGCTCCCCTTCACTGAAGCTTTCTTT CASSRQLPFTEAFF many TRBV12-3/TRBV12-4 . TRBJ1-1
TGTGCCAGCAGCTTAGATGGGACTAGCGGCGGTAGCGGGGAGCTGTTTTTT CASSLDGTSGGSGELFF many TRBV11-2 TRBD2 TRBJ2-2
TGCAGTGCTAGAGATGCAGGAGCGGGGGGGCCTGAGACCCAGTACTTC CSARDAGAGGPETQYF few TRBV20-1 TRBD2 TRBJ2-5
TGTGCCAGCAGTTCCTTGGGACAGGGGGCGGGTCAGCCCCAGCATTTT CASSSLGQGAGQPQHF many TRBV28 TRBD1 TRBJ1-5
TGTGCCAGCAGCGACAGGGGAGCGGGGAATCAGCCCCAGCATTTT CASSDRGAGNQPQHF few TRBV12-3/TRBV12-4 TRBD1 TRBJ1-5
TGTGCCATGGGCTTACAGGGGGCAGGAGATACGCAGTATTTT CAMGLQGAGDTQYF once TRBV7-3 TRBD1 TRBJ2-3
TGTGCCAGCAGTTTCCTGACTAGCGGGAGTTGGGCAGATACGCAGTATTTT CASSFLTSGSWADTQYF many TRBV28 TRBD2 TRBJ2-3
TGCGCCAGCAGCATTCAGGAAAACACTGAAGCTTTCTTT CASSIQENTEAFF few TRBV5-1 . TRBJ1-1
TGCAGCGTTGTTCCGGGACTAGCGGCCTACAATGAGCAGTTCTTC CSVVPGLAAYNEQFF many TRBV29-1 TRBD2 TRBJ2-1
TGTGCCAGCATGGTTTTCACTGAAGCTTTCTTT CASMVFTEAFF many TRBV25-1 . TRBJ1-1
TGTGCCAGCAGTTACCCGGAAGAAGGCGGAGGCACTGAAGCTTTCTTT CASSYPEEGGGTEAFF many TRBV6-5 . TRBJ1-1